Following are 28 T cell receptor beta chains from one sample sequenced in a study of blood T cell repertoires in COVID-19. The table came from immunoSEQ multiplex PCR; TCRdb's copy has only in-frame clones and leaves some out. The sample yields 35,000 to 45,000 clones, about 88% seen once. Material: peripheral blood. Source of these receptors: an older man with active COVID-19.

The chain combines TRBV19 with TRBJ2-2, with 7 bases fitting TRBD1. Unmatched junction bases numbered 7, after V lost 5 bases and J lost 7 bases. The CDR3 covers 14 residues. Germline lookup yields CDR1 LNHDA and CDR2 SQIVND (reference sequence). DNA of the CDR3: TGTGCCAGTAGTGTGCGACAGGGTGGCGGGGAGCTGTTTTTT. Protein sequence: CASSVRQGGGELFF. The variable domain in full, with the rest retrieved from reference TRBV19 and TRBJ2-2, is DGGITQSPKYLFRKEGQNVTLSCEQNLNHDAMYWYRQDPGQGLRLIYYSQIVNDFQKGDIAEGYSVSREKKESFPLTVTSAQKNPTAFYLCASSVRQGGGELFFGEGSRLTVL.

The genes are TRBV9 and TRBJ2-1, with a tentative D call TRBD2 (7 bases). Germline-derived CDR1 and CDR2 are SGDLS and YYNGEE. This CDR3 comprises 15 residues. V lost 0 bases and J 10 bases, leaving 17 bases between the germline ends. The CDR3 is CASSVGGGYLREQFF. For the CDR3, the DNA is TGTGCCAGCAGCGTAGGCGGGGGCTACCTTCGGGAGCAGTTCTTC.

V usage is TRBV2 and J usage is TRBJ2-7; perhaps TRBD2 as D (5 bases). Germline V gives CDR1 SNHLY, CDR2 FYNNEI. V dropped 6 bases and J dropped 7 bases, with 10 bases sitting between them. The length of the CDR3 is 11 residues. DNA of the CDR3: TGTGCCAGCAGCCCCTCGGGGGAGCAGTACTTC. Protein product: CASSPSGEQYF.

V gene TRBV2 combines with J gene TRBJ2-7; D might be TRBD2 (5 bases). V lost 5 bases, J lost 12 bases, and 11 bases lay in between. The length of the CDR3 is 10 residues. Per the germline V gene, CDR1 is SNHLY and CDR2 is FYNNEI. The CDR3 DNA follows: TGTGCCAGCAGTCTACTAGGGCTGTACTTC. Protein product: CASSLLGLYF.

V and J are TRBV5-6 and TRBJ2-7; D is ambiguous. Germline V gene data show CDR1 as SGHDT and CDR2 as YYEEEE. The V end lost 0 bases, the J end lost 4 bases, and 8 bases lay between the germline ends. This CDR3 contains 13 residues. CDR3 residues: CASSLGHYYEQYF. The CDR3 nucleotides are TGTGCCAGCAGCTTGGGACATTATTACGAGCAGTACTTC.

The V and J genes are TRBV4-2 and TRBJ1-2; D remains unclear. Looked up from germline, CDR1 is LGHNA and CDR2 is YNFKEQ. This CDR3 has 15 amino acids. Trimming cost V 3 bases and J 4 bases, with 15 bases left between them. CDR3 sequence (DNA): TGTGCCAGCAGCCACCCCGAGGGAGCGGTCTATGGCTACACCTTC. Residues: CASSHPEGAVYGYTF.

The chain is built from TRBV21-1 and TRBJ2-7; TRBD1, the table's D call, lacks a check against the DNA. TRBV21-1 represents a pseudogene. The CDR3 extends over 18 amino acids. This CDR3 is CASSKINNGWQGDYEQYF. CDR3 in DNA: TGTGCCAGCAGCAAAATAAACAACGGGTGGCAGGGGGACTACGAGCAGTACTTC.

The chain employs TRBV27 and TRBJ1-5; D call uncertain. Trimming pared 5 bases from V and 1 base from J, leaving 15 bases between. CDR3 length equals 16 residues. Looked up from germline, CDR1 is MNHEY and CDR2 is SMNVEV (reference sequence). Written as DNA, the CDR3 is TGTGCCAGCAGTCCCTTGGGCGGGTTAAGCAATCAGCCCCAGCATTTT. Its translation: CASSPLGGLSNQPQHF.

This chain links TRBV3-1 (or the pseudogene TRBV3-2) with TRBJ1-2; 10 bases fit TRBD1. This CDR3 has 16 amino acids. The germline CDR1 and CDR2 sequences are LGHDT and YNNKEL (reference sequence). The V segment lost 4 bases and the J segment 8 bases; nucleotides outside the gene matches: 13. DNA of the CDR3: TGTGCCAGCAGCCCCGCAAAGGGACAGGGGAACGGCGGCTACACCTTC. Its translation is CASSPAKGQGNGGYTF.

This chain joins TRBV5-1 and TRBJ2-2, with TRBD1 identical over 10 bases. Germline V gene lookup returns CDR1 SGHRS and CDR2 YFSETQ. The CDR3 consists of 16 residues. V shed 0 bases, J shed 5 bases, and the junction held 4 bases outside the gene matches. CDR3 sequence reads: CASSLGQGAQTGELFF. The CDR3 coding sequence is TGCGCCAGCAGCTTGGGACAGGGGGCTCAAACCGGGGAGCTGTTTTTT.

This sequence joins TRBV7-8 and TRBJ2-7, with 11 bases that match TRBD2. Germline CDR1 reads SGHVS; CDR2 reads FQNEAQ. This CDR3 is 15 amino acids long. The J segment lost 0 bases and the V segment lost 7 bases, leaving 5 bases of the junction unmatched. CDR3 sequence: CASTPTSGSSYEQYF. CDR3 nucleotide sequence: TGTGCCAGCACCCCCACTAGCGGGAGCTCCTACGAGCAGTACTTC.

This chain joins TRBV30 and TRBJ2-1; 8 bases match TRBD2. This CDR3 has 16 amino acids. The V gene end was trimmed by 2 bases and the J gene end by 2 bases; junction bases not matched to a gene: 8. Germline V lookup: CDR1 GTSNPN, CDR2 SVGIG (reference sequence). For the CDR3, the DNA is TGTGCCTGGAGTTTCCCCGGGACTAGAACCTACAATGAGCAGTTCTTC. It specifies CAWSFPGTRTYNEQFF.

The chain links TRBV5-4 to TRBJ2-5, with D perhaps TRBD1 (6 bases). The V end lost 6 bases, the J end lost 7 bases, and 16 bases lay between the germline ends. Germline CDR1 SGHNT, CDR2 YYREEE (reference sequence). The CDR3 runs to 13 residues. The CDR3 sequence is CASNQGFRGTQYF. The CDR3 DNA follows: TGTGCCAGCAATCAGGGGTTTCGAGGGACCCAGTACTTC.

The chain links TRBV10-1 to TRBJ2-3; 10 bases fit TRBD2. Germline assignment: CDR1 WNHNN and CDR2 SYGVQD (reference sequence). The CDR3 is 15 residues long. Germline trimming cut 6 bases from V and 3 bases from J; bases unmatched to any gene: 6. The CDR3 loop is CASRKREGRTDTQYF. The DNA of the CDR3 is TGCGCCAGCAGGAAGCGGGAGGGCCGTACAGATACGCAGTATTTT.

The chain links TRBV5-1 to TRBJ1-4; D might be TRBD1 (5 bases). Deletions cut 0 bases from V and 7 bases from J, with 10 bases between. This CDR3 has 14 residues. Germline CDR1 is SGHRS and CDR2 is YFSETQ. The CDR3 DNA follows: TGCGCCAGCAGCTTGGCAGGGCTGGGTGAAAAACTGTTTTTT. Translation: CASSLAGLGEKLFF.

In this sample, this clone turned up once. This chain uses TRBV5-5 with TRBJ2-2, with 8 bases matching TRBD1. Germline V gene lookup returns CDR1 SGHKS and CDR2 YYEKEE (reference sequence). CDR3 size: 14 residues. Trimming removed 4 bases from V and 7 bases from J; junction bases left unmatched: 6. The CDR3 is CASSPGTGDGELFF. The CDR3 nucleotides are TGTGCCAGCAGCCCCGGGACAGGAGACGGGGAGCTGTTTTTT.

The chain couples TRBV5-6 to TRBJ1-6; TRBD1 might be the D (5 bases). V lost 1 base to trimming and J lost 10 bases, with 12 bases between them. Germline lookup yields CDR1 SGHDT and CDR2 YYEEEE. This CDR3 region has 14 residues. The DNA for the CDR3 is TGTGCCAGCAGCTTGATGACGGGGGACTCACCCCTCCACTTT. This translates into CASSLMTGDSPLHF.

V and J are TRBV14 and TRBJ1-2; D might be TRBD1 (5 bases). CDR1 is SGHDN, CDR2 FVKESK, per germline. The CDR3 contains 12 residues. Trimming removed 3 bases from V and 4 bases from J, with 6 bases in between. In DNA, the CDR3 is TGTGCCAGCAGCCAGACAGCCTATGGCTACACCTTC. It codes for CASSQTAYGYTF.

This chain links TRBV30 with TRBJ1-5, with D uncertain. The CDR3 runs 15 residues. V dropped 2 bases and J dropped 6 bases, with 17 bases sitting between them. Germline V lookup: CDR1 GTSNPN, CDR2 SVGIG (reference sequence). The CDR3 region is CAWSRTRTGGQPQHF. CDR3 bases: TGTGCCTGGAGTCGCACCCGGACTGGCGGTCAGCCCCAGCATTTT. The whole variable domain, remainder taken from reference TRBV30 and TRBJ1-5, is SQTIHQWPATLVQPVGSPLSLECTVEGTSNPNLYWYRQAAGRGLQLLFYSVGIGQISSEVPQNLSASRPQDRQFILSSKKLLLSDSGFYLCAWSRTRTGGQPQHFGDGTRLSIL.

This sequence joins TRBV7-3 and TRBJ2-1; D is possibly TRBD2 (5 bases). The CDR3 consists of 15 residues. CDR1 and CDR2 from the germline V gene are SGHTA and FQGTGA. The V end was cut by 5 bases, the J end by 4 bases, with 15 bases between. The CDR3 is CASSVTRSPYNEQFF. In DNA form, the CDR3 reads TGTGCCAGCAGCGTTACTAGGAGCCCTTACAATGAGCAGTTCTTC.

DNA of the CDR3: TGTGCCAGTAGTATAGGGACAGGCTCGACCGGGGAGCTGTTTTTT. Its translation: CASSIGTGSTGELFF. The chain uses TRBV19 and TRBJ2-2, with 7 positions matching TRBD1. V dropped 1 base and J dropped 5; count of bases not matched to a gene: 4. The CDR3 is 15 residues long. The germline CDR1 and CDR2 sequences are LNHDA and SQIVND (reference sequence).

DNA of the CDR3: TGTGCCAGCAGCTTGCAGGGGCAGCCCCAGCATTTT. It specifies CASSLQGQPQHF. The chain carries TRBV7-2 and TRBJ1-5, with D possibly matching TRBD1 (6 bases). V shed 3 bases and J shed 7 bases, with 7 bases lying between them. Looked up from germline, CDR1 is SGHTA and CDR2 is FQGNSA. The CDR3 spans 12 residues.

This sequence joins TRBV18 and TRBJ1-1; D unclear. There are 14 residues in the CDR3. CDR1 is KGHSH, CDR2 LQKENI, per germline. V dropped 6 bases and J dropped 3 bases, with 14 bases sitting between them. CDR3 in amino acids: CASSPGAGYTEAFF. The DNA of the CDR3 is TGTGCCAGCTCCCCTGGAGCCGGGTACACTGAAGCTTTCTTT.

The rearrangement uses TRBV9 and TRBJ2-3; 8 nucleotides align to TRBD2. V was pared by 5 bases and J by 2 bases, with 7 bases of the junction left unmatched. Germline CDR1 SGDLS, CDR2 YYNGEE. The CDR3 is made up of 15 amino acids. This CDR3 reads CASSAGGESTDTQYF. The CDR3 DNA sequence: TGTGCCAGCAGTGCCGGGGGGGAATCCACAGATACGCAGTATTTT.

This chain links TRBV4-3 with TRBJ1-2; the D is unclear. V lost 1 base, J lost 5 bases, and 14 bases lay in between. CDR3 length: 15 amino acids. Looked up from germline, CDR1 is LGHNA and CDR2 is YSLEER. CDR3 protein: CASSQVGSRTYGYTF. As DNA, the CDR3 is TGCGCCAGCAGCCAAGTAGGGTCAAGGACTTATGGCTACACCTTC.

The chain is built from TRBV9 and TRBJ2-7; 9 bases agree with TRBD2. This CDR3 has 15 residues. Germline trimming cut 0 bases from V and 4 bases from J; bases unmatched to any gene: 5. The germline CDR1 and CDR2 sequences are SGDLS and YYNGEE. Here the CDR3 DNA reads TGTGCCAGCAGCGTAGGGGGGACTAGCCTGTACGAGCAGTACTTC. This codes for CASSVGGTSLYEQYF.

This chain uses TRBV7-9 with TRBJ1-2, with D possibly being TRBD1 (6 bases). This CDR3 is 16 amino acids long. V was pared by 5 bases and J by 6 bases, with 22 bases between. Germline V gene data show CDR1 as SEHNR and CDR2 as FQNEAQ (reference sequence). CDR3 protein: CASSPKSGTRPHGYTF. As DNA, the CDR3 is TGTGCCAGCAGCCCTAAATCCGGGACACGGCCCCATGGCTACACCTTC.

V is TRBV28 and J is TRBJ1-1, with 8 bases aligning to TRBD1. Looked up from germline, CDR1 is MDHEN and CDR2 is SYDVKM. The CDR3 is 15 residues long. J was trimmed by 1 base and V by 3 bases; bases with no gene match: 4. CDR3 nucleotides: TGTGCCAGCAGTTTCCTGGGGACAGGGAACACTGAAGCTTTCTTT. This gives the protein CASSFLGTGNTEAFF.